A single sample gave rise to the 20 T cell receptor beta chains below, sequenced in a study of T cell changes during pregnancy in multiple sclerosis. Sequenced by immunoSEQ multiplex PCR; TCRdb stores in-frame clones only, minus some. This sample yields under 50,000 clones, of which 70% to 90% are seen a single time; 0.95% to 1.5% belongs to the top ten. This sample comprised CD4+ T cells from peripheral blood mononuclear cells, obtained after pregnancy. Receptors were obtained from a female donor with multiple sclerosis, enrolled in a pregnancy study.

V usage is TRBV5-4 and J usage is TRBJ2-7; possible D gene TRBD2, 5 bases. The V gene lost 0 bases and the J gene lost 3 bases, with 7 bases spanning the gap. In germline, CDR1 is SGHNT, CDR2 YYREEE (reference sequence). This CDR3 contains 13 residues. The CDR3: CASSLGGNYEQYF. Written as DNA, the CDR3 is TGTGCCAGCAGCTTGGGAGGGAACTACGAGCAGTACTTC.

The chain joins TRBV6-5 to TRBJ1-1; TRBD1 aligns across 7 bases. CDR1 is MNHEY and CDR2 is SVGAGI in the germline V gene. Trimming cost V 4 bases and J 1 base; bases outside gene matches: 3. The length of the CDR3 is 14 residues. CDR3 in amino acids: CASSSYRGNTEAFF. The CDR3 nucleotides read TGTGCCAGCAGTTCATACAGGGGGAACACTGAAGCTTTCTTT.

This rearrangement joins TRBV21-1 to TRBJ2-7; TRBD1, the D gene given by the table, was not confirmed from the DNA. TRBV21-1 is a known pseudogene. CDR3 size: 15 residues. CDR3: CASSMGGQSSYEQYF. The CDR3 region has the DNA TGTGCCAGCAGCATGGGGGGACAGAGCTCATACGAGCAGTACTTC.

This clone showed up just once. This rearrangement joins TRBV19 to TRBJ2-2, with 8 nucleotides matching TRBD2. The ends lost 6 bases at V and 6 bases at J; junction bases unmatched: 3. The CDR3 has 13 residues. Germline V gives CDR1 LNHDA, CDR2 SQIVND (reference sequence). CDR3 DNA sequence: TGTGCCAGTAGAAGGCGGGAGGCCGGGGAGCTGTTTTTT. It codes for CASRRREAGELFF.

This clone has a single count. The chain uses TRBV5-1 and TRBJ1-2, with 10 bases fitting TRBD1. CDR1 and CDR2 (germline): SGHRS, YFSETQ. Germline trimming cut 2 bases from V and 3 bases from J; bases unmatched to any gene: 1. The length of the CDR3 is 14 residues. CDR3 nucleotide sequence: TGCGCCAGCAGCTTAGGGACAGGGGACTATGGCTACACCTTC. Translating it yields CASSLGTGDYGYTF.

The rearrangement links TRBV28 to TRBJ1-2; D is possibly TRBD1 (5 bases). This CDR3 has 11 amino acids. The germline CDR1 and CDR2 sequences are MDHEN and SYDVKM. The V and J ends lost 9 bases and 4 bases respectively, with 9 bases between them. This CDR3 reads CASQGLYGYTF. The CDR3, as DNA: TGTGCCAGTCAGGGCCTCTATGGCTACACCTTC.

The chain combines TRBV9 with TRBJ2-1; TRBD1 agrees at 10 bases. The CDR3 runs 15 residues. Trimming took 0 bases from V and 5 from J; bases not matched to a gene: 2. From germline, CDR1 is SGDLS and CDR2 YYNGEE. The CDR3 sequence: CASSVGGQGNNEQFF. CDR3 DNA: TGTGCCAGCAGCGTAGGGGGACAGGGGAACAATGAGCAGTTCTTC.

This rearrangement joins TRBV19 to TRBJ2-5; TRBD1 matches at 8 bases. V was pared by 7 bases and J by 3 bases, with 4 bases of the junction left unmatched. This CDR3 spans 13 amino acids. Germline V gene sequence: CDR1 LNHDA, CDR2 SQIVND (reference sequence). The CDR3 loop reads CASKAGGEETQYF. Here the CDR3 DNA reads TGTGCCAGTAAGGCAGGGGGCGAAGAGACCCAGTACTTC.

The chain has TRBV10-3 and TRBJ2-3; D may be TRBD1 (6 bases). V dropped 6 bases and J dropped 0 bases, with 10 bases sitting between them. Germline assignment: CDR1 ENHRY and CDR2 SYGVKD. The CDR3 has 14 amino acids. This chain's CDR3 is CAIRRTVSTDTQYF. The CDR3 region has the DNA TGTGCCATCAGGAGGACAGTTAGCACAGATACGCAGTATTTT.

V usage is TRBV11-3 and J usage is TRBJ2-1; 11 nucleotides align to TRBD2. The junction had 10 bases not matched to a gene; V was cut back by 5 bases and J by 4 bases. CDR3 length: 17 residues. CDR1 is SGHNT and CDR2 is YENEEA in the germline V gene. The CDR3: CASSGGTSGGGYNEQFF. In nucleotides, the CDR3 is TGTGCCAGCAGCGGGGGGACTAGCGGAGGGGGATACAATGAGCAGTTCTTC.

CDR3 nucleotides: TGTGCCTGGATCGGAGTGAGGGATGAGCAGTTCTTC. Protein sequence: CAWIGVRDEQFF. The rearrangement joins TRBV30 to TRBJ2-1, with D possibly matching TRBD2 (5 bases). Between the trimmed V and J ends, which lost 4 bases and 8 bases, there was a span of 12 bases. Looked up from germline, CDR1 is GTSNPN and CDR2 is SVGIG (reference sequence). The CDR3 consists of 12 residues. The full variable domain, rest sourced from reference TRBV30 and TRBJ2-1, is SQTIHQWPATLVQPVGSPLSLECTVEGTSNPNLYWYRQAAGRGLQLLFYSVGIGQISSEVPQNLSASRPQDRQFILSSKKLLLSDSGFYLCAWIGVRDEQFFGPGTRLTVL.

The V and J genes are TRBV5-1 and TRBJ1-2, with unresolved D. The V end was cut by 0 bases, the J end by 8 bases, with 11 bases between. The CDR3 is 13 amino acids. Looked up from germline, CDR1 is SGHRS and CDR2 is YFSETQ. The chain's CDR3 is CASSLGSGSGYTF. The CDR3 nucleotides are TGCGCCAGCAGCTTGGGCAGCGGAAGCGGCTACACCTTC.

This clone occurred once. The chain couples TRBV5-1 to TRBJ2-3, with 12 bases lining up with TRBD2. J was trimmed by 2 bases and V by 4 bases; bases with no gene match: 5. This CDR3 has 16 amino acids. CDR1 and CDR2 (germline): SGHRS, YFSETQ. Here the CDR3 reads CASSLGTSGFTDTQYF. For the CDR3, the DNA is TGCGCCAGCAGCCTAGGGACTAGCGGGTTCACAGATACGCAGTATTTT.

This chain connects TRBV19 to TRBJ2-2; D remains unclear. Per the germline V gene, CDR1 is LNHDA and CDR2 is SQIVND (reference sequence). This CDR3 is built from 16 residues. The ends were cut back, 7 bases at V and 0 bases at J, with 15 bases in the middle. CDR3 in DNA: TGTGCCAGTACACCCCGACGACTCACGAACACCGGGGAGCTGTTTTTT. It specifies CASTPRRLTNTGELFF.

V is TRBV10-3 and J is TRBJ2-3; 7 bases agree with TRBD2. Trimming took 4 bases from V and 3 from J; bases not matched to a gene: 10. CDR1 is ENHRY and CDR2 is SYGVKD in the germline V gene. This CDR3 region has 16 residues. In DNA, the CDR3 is TGTGCCATCAGTGCCTCGGGCGGGAGTAGAACAGATACGCAGTATTTT. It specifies CAISASGGSRTDTQYF.

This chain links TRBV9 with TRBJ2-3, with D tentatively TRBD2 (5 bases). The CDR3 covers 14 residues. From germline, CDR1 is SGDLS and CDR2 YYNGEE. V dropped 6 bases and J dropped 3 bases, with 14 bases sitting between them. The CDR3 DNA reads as TGTGCCAGCACCGAGGGCTGGGGAACAGATACGCAGTATTTT. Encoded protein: CASTEGWGTDTQYF.

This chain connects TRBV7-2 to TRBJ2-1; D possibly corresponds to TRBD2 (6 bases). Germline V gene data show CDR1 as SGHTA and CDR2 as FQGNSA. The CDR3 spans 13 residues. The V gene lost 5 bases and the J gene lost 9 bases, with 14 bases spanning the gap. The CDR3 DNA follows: TGTGCCAGCAGCATACGGGAGAAGCGTGAGCAGTTCTTC. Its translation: CASSIREKREQFF.

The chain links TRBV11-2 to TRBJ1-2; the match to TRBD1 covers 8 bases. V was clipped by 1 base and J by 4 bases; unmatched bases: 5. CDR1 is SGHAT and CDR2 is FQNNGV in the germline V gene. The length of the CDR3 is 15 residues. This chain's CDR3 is CASSLGTGGSYGYTF. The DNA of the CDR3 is TGTGCCAGCAGCTTAGGAACAGGGGGGAGCTATGGCTACACCTTC.

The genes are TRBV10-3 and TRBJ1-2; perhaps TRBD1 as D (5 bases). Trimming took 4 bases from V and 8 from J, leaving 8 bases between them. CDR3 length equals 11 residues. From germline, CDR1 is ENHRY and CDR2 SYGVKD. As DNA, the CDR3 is TGTGCCATCAGTGGGGGGGGAGGCTACACCTTC. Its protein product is CAISGGGGYTF.

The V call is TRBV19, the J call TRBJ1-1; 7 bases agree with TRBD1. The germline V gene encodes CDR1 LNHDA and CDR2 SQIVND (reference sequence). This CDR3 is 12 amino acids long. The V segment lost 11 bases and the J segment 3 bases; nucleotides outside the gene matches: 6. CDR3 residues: CAVRQGDTEAFF. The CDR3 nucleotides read TGTGCCGTGCGACAGGGAGACACTGAAGCTTTCTTT.